Listed below are T cell receptor beta chains from one sample, sequenced in a study of blood T cell repertoires in COVID-19. Sequencing was performed with immunoSEQ multiplex PCR; in TCRdb, only in-frame clones are kept and a portion is missing. The data contain tens of thousands of clones, about 88% of them singletons. The source material was peripheral blood. The receptors were gathered from a human donor in a cohort sampled during active COVID-19. The CDR3 runs from the conserved cysteine through the conserved F or W. D genes are given only for firm matches. The size field is filled for only some rows; it gives once, few, many or a size class.

TRBJ1-4,TRBV6-6,-,once,TGTGCCAGCAGACCTCAGGGAAGTGGAGAAAAACTGTTTTTT,CASRPQGSGEKLFF
TRBJ1-2,TRBV5-5,-,-,TGTGCCAGCAGCTTGACACATTTTGGCTACACCTTC,CASSLTHFGYTF
TRBJ2-5,TRBV4-1,TRBD2,-,TGCGCCAGCAGCCAAGATCTTTTTCTAGCGGAAGAGACCCAGTACTTC,CASSQDLFLAEETQYF
TRBJ1-4,TRBV19,-,-,TGTGCCAGTAGCCCGACAGGCGATAATGAAAAACTGTTTTTT,CASSPTGDNEKLFF
TRBJ1-1,TRBV5-8,-,-,TGTGCCAGCAGCTTGACAGCACAGTGGACTGAAGCTTTCTTT,CASSLTAQWTEAFF
TRBJ2-3,TRBV15,TRBD2,-,TGTGCCACCAAGCTCGCGGGGGGGCCGGGGCGCACAGATACGCAGTATTTT,CATKLAGGPGRTDTQYF
TRBJ2-7,TRBV7-2,-,-,TGTGCCAGCAGCTCCCAGGGGCGGGGGCACTACGAGCAGTACTTC,CASSSQGRGHYEQYF
TRBJ1-3,TRBV19,TRBD1,-,TGTGCCAGTAGTATCTTTTCGACAGGGGGGGCTGGAAACACCATATATTTT,CASSIFSTGGAGNTIYF
TRBJ1-4,TRBV6-5,TRBD1,-,TGTGCCAGCAGTTTCCTGAGAGGGGGCTCTGAAAAACTGTTTTTT,CASSFLRGGSEKLFF
TRBJ2-7,TRBV6-5,TRBD2,-,TGTGCCAGCAGTTACACTAGCGGGAACTACGAGCAGTACTTC,CASSYTSGNYEQYF
TRBJ2-3,TRBV9,-,-,TGTGCCAGCAGCGTAGATGGGGGCAGGACAGATACGCAGTATTTT,CASSVDGGRTDTQYF
TRBJ1-3,TRBV28,-,-,TGTGCCAGCAGTTCACTAGGTTTGGGAAACACCATATATTTT,CASSSLGLGNTIYF
TRBJ2-2,TRBV18,-,-,TGTGCCAGCTCACTGCAACGTGGGGGCATTGCCGGGGAGCTGTTTTTT,CASSLQRGGIAGELFF
TRBJ2-3,TRBV4-1,-,-,TGCGCCAGCAGCCAAGCTATCGGGGAGAGTCGCGCAGATACGCAGTATTTT,CASSQAIGESRADTQYF
TRBJ2-1,TRBV6-5,TRBD2,-,TGTGCCAGCAGTTACTCCGGGAGGGCCCATGAGCAGTTCTTC,CASSYSGRAHEQFF
TRBJ2-3,TRBV7-6,-,-,TGTGCCAGCAGCCAGACTTTCGACCCGACAGATACGCAGTATTTT,CASSQTFDPTDTQYF
TRBJ1-2,TRBV25-1,-,-,TGTGCCAGCAGTGAATCCGGAAGGGGCTATGGCTACACCTTC,CASSESGRGYGYTF
TRBJ2-7,TRBV6-6,-,-,TGTGCCAGCAGTTACTCCTCGAGGGTAACCTACGAGCAGTACTTC,CASSYSSRVTYEQYF
TRBJ2-3,TRBV11-2,-,-,TGTGCCAGCAGCTTCGGTTATACGGGCGGGACAGATACGCAGTATTTT,CASSFGYTGGTDTQYF
TRBJ1-2,TRBV13,-,once,TGTGCCAGCAGCTCTACGGGTTCCGCTAACTATGGCTACACCTTC,CASSSTGSANYGYTF
TRBJ2-7,TRBV3-1/TRBV3-2,TRBD2,-,TGTGCCAGCAGCATGACTAGCGGTATCTCCTACGAGCAGTACTTC,CASSMTSGISYEQYF
TRBJ1-1,TRBV5-5,TRBD1,-,TGTGCCAGCAGGCGGACAGGGGGGTTTTCAACGAACACTGAAGCTTTCTTT,CASRRTGGFSTNTEAFF
TRBJ2-7,TRBV11-2,-,-,TGTGCCAGCAGCCCTTGGACAGTCTACGAGCAGTACTTC,CASSPWTVYEQYF
TRBJ1-5,TRBV3-1/TRBV3-2,-,few,TGTGCCAGCAGCCAAAGGGGTGGCAATCAGCCCCAGCATTTT,CASSQRGGNQPQHF
TRBJ1-3,TRBV18,TRBD1,-,TGTGCCAGCTCACCGGGACAGGCTGAGTCCATATATTTT,CASSPGQAESIYF
TRBJ2-7,TRBV6-5,-,-,TGTGCCAGCAGTCTCACAGGCTCTACGATCGGGCAGTACTTC,CASSLTGSTIGQYF
TRBJ2-2,TRBV6-2/TRBV6-3,TRBD1,-,TGTGCCAGCAGTCCCTGGACAGGGATCACCGGGGAGCTGTTTTTT,CASSPWTGITGELFF
TRBJ2-3,TRBV2,-,-,TGTGCCAGCATAGGAGCGGACACAGATACGCAGTATTTT,CASIGADTDTQYF
TRBJ2-7,TRBV11-2,-,-,TGTGCCAGCAGCTTAGGGGGGCGGATCTCCTACGAGCAGTACTTC,CASSLGGRISYEQYF
TRBJ2-7,TRBV7-8,TRBD2,-,TGTGCCAGCAGCGGGGGACTAGCGGGATTATACGAGCAGTACTTC,CASSGGLAGLYEQYF
TRBJ2-3,TRBV19,-,-,TGTGCCAGTAGTTTCCAGCGCTTAGATACGCAGTATTTT,CASSFQRLDTQYF
TRBJ1-2,TRBV12-3/TRBV12-4,-,once,TGTGCCAGCAGTTTGGCGGGATTTTATGGCTACACCTTC,CASSLAGFYGYTF
TRBJ2-7,TRBV5-6,-,-,TGTGCCAGCAGCTCTTCCGTCGGCTACGAGCAGTACTTC,CASSSSVGYEQYF
TRBJ1-5,TRBV28,-,-,TGTGCCAGCAGTTACAGGCGTAATCAGCCCCAGCATTTT,CASSYRRNQPQHF
TRBJ2-7,TRBV7-2,-,-,TGTGCCAGCAGCCCCGGGACTTGGACCTACGAGCAGTACTTC,CASSPGTWTYEQYF
TRBJ2-2,TRBV5-1,-,-,TGCGCCAGCAGCTTGATTCAGGGTAACACCGGGGAGCTGTTTTTT,CASSLIQGNTGELFF
TRBJ1-4,TRBV11-3,TRBD1,-,TGTGCCAGCAGGCCAGGAGACAGGGGAAGGGAAAAACTGTTTTTT,CASRPGDRGREKLFF
TRBJ2-7,TRBV18,TRBD1,-,TGTGCCAGCTCACCACCGCGGGGGACAGGGCACCACGAGCAGTACTTC,CASSPPRGTGHHEQYF
TRBJ2-7,TRBV11-2,-,once,TGTGCCAGCAGCCCTTATGGTGTTGCGACCTACGAGCAGTACTTC,CASSPYGVATYEQYF
TRBJ2-7,TRBV7-2,-,-,TGTGCCAGCAGCCCAGGATTTGGAGGCTCCTACGAGCAGTACTTC,CASSPGFGGSYEQYF
TRBJ2-2,TRBV6-5,-,-,TGTGCCAGCAGTTACCGCGGGTCTCCCGGGGAGCTGTTTTTT,CASSYRGSPGELFF
TRBJ2-1,TRBV11-3,TRBD1,-,TGTGCCAGCAGCTTAGATGTTGGACAGGGGAATGAGCAGTTCTTC,CASSLDVGQGNEQFF
TRBJ1-2,TRBV5-1,-,-,TGCGCCAGCAGCTTGGAAACTTACTATGGCTACACCTTC,CASSLETYYGYTF
TRBJ2-3,TRBV7-9,-,-,TGTGCCAGCAGCTTAGCGGAGACGGCAGATACGCAGTATTTT,CASSLAETADTQYF
TRBJ2-3,TRBV13,TRBD1,-,TGTGCCAGCACACAGGGGGCGTCAGATACGCAGTATTTT,CASTQGASDTQYF
TRBJ1-2,TRBV2,-,-,TGTGCCAGCAGTACGCCTGCACGGGGGAGATCTAACTATGGCTACACCTTC,CASSTPARGRSNYGYTF
TRBJ1-6,TRBV6-5,TRBD1,-,TGTGCCAGCAGTTACTGGTCCGGGACAGGCAATTCACCCCTCCACTTT,CASSYWSGTGNSPLHF
TRBJ2-7,TRBV27,TRBD2,few,TGTGCCAGCAGTCCCACCTACCTGGGGGGGGAGCAGTACTTC,CASSPTYLGGEQYF
TRBJ2-1,TRBV18,TRBD2,-,TGTGCCAGCTCACCGCTAGCGGGAGGGCCCTCTGATGAGCAGTTCTTC,CASSPLAGGPSDEQFF
TRBJ2-1,TRBV14,TRBD2,-,TGTGCCAGCAGCCAACAAACCCTAAGCGGGAGGGAGCAGTTCTTC,CASSQQTLSGREQFF
TRBJ2-3,TRBV11-3,TRBD2,-,TGTGCCAGCAGCTCGGGAGGGGGTCGAGCAGATACGCAGTATTTT,CASSSGGGRADTQYF
TRBJ1-6,TRBV5-1,TRBD1,-,TGCGCCAGCAGCTTGGACGGACAGGGCGATAATTCACCCCTCCACTTT,CASSLDGQGDNSPLHF
TRBJ1-1,TRBV7-2,TRBD1,-,TGTGCCAGCACGAGGACAGGGAACACTGAAGCTTTCTTT,CASTRTGNTEAFF
TRBJ2-1,TRBV10-3,-,-,TGTGCCATCAGTGAGTGGGGGGGCGAAACCGATGAGCAGTTCTTC,CAISEWGGETDEQFF
TRBJ1-6,TRBV18,-,-,TGTGCCAGCGGCCAGACAGAAACTAATTCACCCCTCCACTTT,CASGQTETNSPLHF
TRBJ2-5,TRBV5-1,TRBD1,-,TGCGCCAGCAGGGAGACAGGGACAGGGAAGACCCAGTACTTC,CASRETGTGKTQYF
TRBJ1-3,TRBV18,TRBD1,-,TGTGCCAGCTCACCACCGGGACAGGGAAAAGCTGGAAACACCATATATTTT,CASSPPGQGKAGNTIYF
TRBJ2-1,TRBV5-4,TRBD1,-,TGTGCCAGCAGCTTAAACAGGGGGTACAATGAGCAGTTCTTC,CASSLNRGYNEQFF
TRBJ2-7,TRBV6-5,-,-,TGTGCCAGCAGTTACGTGCGATCCTACGAGCAGTACTTC,CASSYVRSYEQYF